This TCR beta chain emerged from a study of regulatory T cells in long-lasting Graves disease. Findings and limits, study-wide: The study found TRBV28, TRBJ1-2 and TRBJ2-5 favored in persistent disease. TCR diversity was lower in persistent Graves' patients (versus newly diagnosed ones).

The time point here: newly diagnosed GD, antithyroid drugs for less than 3 months. Preparation of the TCR library used RNA extracted from PBMCs. The ends were cut back, 5 bases at V and 6 bases at J, with 20 bases in the middle. The V gene's germline CDR1 is GTSNPN and CDR2 SVGIG (reference sequence). The CDR3 is 14 residues long. To make TCR beta libraries, researchers used iRepertoire HTBI primers and Arm-PCR of CDR3 regions. TCRdb called the multiplex PCR reads again in MiXCR, with one record for every CDR3 protein. Here the sample spans over 500,000 distinct CDR3 sequences, 16% being singletons. The table lists this clonotype with many counts. Its target is not known. This same sample was also taken into another study, of T cells in Graves' hyperthyroidism and ophthalmopathy.

The source was peripheral blood mononuclear cells (PBMCs), collected at new diagnosis, from a patient treated with antithyroid drugs. The sequence came from a woman in her twenties or thirties with Graves disease. V gene TRBV30 combines with J gene TRBJ2-7, with D possibly TRBD1 on 7 matching bases. The CDR3 region has the DNA TGTGCCTGGGATACCCGGACAGGAGGGCGCGAGCAGTACTTC. It specifies CAWDTRTGGREQYF. Looking up the rest from reference TRBV30 and TRBJ2-7 gives the full variable domain: SQTIHQWPATLVQPVGSPLSLECTVEGTSNPNLYWYRQAAGRGLQLLFYSVGIGQISSEVPQNLSASRPQDRQFILSSKKLLLSDSGFYLCAWDTRTGGREQYFGPGTRLTVT.